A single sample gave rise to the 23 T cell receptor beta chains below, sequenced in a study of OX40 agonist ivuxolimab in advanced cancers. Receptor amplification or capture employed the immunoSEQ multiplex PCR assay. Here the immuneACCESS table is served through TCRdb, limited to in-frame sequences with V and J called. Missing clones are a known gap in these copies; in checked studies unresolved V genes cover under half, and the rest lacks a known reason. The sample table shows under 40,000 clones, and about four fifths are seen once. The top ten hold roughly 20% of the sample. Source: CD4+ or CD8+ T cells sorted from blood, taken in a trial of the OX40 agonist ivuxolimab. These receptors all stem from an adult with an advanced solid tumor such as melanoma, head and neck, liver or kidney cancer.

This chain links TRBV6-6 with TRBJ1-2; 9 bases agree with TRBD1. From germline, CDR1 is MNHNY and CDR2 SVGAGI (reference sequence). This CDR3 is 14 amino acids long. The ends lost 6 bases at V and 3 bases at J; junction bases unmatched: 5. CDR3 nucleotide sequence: TGTGCCAGCAGCCCCCGGGACAGGGACTATGGCTACACCTTC. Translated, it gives CASSPRDRDYGYTF.

Written as DNA, the CDR3 is TGTGCCTGGAGCTTCGAGGCAGGCGGGTGGTATACGCAGTATTTT. Translation gives CAWSFEAGGWYTQYF. V gene TRBV30 combines with J gene TRBJ2-3, with a possible D match to TRBD2 (5 bases). V was cut by 3 bases and J by 7 bases, with 20 bases left in between. CDR3 size: 15 residues. The germline V gene encodes CDR1 GTSNPN and CDR2 SVGIG (reference sequence).

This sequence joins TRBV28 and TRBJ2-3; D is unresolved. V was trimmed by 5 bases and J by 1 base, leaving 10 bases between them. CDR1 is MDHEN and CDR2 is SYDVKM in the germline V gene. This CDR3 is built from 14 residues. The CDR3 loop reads CASSPTPRTDTQYF. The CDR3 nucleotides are TGTGCCAGCAGTCCGACACCGCGCACAGATACGCAGTATTTT.

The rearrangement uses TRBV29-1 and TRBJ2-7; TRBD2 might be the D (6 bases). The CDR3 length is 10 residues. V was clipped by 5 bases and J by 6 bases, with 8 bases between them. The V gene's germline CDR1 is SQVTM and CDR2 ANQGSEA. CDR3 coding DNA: TGCAGCGTTAGGGACTTCGAGCAGTACTTC. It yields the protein CSVRDFEQYF.

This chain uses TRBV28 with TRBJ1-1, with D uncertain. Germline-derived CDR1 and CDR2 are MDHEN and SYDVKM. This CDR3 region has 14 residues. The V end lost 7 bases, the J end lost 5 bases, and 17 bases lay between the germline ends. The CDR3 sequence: CASNRPPELTEAFF. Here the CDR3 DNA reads TGTGCCAGCAACCGACCCCCCGAGTTAACTGAAGCTTTCTTT.

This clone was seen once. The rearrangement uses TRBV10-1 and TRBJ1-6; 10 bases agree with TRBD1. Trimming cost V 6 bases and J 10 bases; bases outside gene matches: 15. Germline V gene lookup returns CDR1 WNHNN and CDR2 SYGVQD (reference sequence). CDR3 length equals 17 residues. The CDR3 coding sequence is TGCGCCAGCAGAAAAGGGACAGGGGCGTCTTTACCCTCACCCCTCCACTTT. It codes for CASRKGTGASLPSPLHF.

CDR3 sequence: CAISDRDSLSYEQYF. The CDR3 bases are TGTGCCATCAGTGACAGGGACAGCCTCTCCTACGAGCAGTACTTC. The rearrangement links TRBV10-3 to TRBJ2-7; TRBD1 matches at 7 bases. CDR3 length equals 15 residues. Trimming removed 3 bases from V and 0 bases from J; junction bases left unmatched: 5. Per germline, CDR1 ENHRY and CDR2 SYGVKD.

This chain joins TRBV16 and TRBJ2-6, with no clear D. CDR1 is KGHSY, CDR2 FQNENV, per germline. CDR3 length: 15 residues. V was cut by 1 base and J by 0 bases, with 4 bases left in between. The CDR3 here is CASSQWVSGANVLTF. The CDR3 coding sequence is TGTGCCAGCAGCCAATGGGTCTCTGGGGCCAACGTCCTGACTTTC.

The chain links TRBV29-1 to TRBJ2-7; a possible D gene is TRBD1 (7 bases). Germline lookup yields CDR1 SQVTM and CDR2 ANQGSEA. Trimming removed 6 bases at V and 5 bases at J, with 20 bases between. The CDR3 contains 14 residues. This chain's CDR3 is CSVGGGTAENEQYF. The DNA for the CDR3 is TGCAGCGTCGGGGGCGGGACAGCCGAAAACGAGCAGTACTTC.

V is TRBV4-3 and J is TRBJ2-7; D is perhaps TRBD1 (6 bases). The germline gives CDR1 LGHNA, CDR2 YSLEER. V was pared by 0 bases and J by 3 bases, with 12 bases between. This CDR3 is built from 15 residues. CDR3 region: CASSQDIAGVYEQYF. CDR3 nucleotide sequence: TGCGCCAGCAGCCAAGATATCGCAGGGGTCTACGAGCAGTACTTC.

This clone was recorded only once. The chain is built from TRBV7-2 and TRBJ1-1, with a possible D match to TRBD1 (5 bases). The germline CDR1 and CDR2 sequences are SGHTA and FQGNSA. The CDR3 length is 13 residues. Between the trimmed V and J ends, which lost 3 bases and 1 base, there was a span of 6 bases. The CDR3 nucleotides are TGTGCCAGCAGCTTCGGGGCGAACACTGAAGCTTTCTTT. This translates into CASSFGANTEAFF. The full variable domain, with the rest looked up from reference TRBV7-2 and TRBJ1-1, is GAGVSQSPSNKVTEKGKDVELRCDPISGHTALYWYRQSLGQGLEFLIYFQGNSAPDKSGLPSDRFSAERTGGSVSTLTIQRTQQEDSAVYLCASSFGANTEAFFGQGTRLTVV.

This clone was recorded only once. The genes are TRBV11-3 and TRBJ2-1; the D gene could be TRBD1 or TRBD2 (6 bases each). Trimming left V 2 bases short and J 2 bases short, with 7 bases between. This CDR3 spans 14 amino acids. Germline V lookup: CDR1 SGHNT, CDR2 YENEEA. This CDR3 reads CASSLRGAYNEQFF. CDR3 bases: TGTGCCAGCAGCTTAAGGGGGGCCTACAATGAGCAGTTCTTC.

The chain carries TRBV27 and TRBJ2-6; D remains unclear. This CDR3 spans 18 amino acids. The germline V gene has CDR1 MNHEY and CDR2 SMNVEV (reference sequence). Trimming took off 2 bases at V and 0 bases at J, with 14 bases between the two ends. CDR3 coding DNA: TGTGCCAGCAGTTTAAGAGCCGACTCCAGCTCTGGGGCCAACGTCCTGACTTTC. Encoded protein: CASSLRADSSSGANVLTF. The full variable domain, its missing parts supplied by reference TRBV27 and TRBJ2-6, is EAQVTQNPRYLITVTGKKLTVTCSQNMNHEYMSWYRQDPGLGLRQIYYSMNVEVTDKGDVPEGYKVSRKEKRNFPLILESPSPNQTSLYFCASSLRADSSSGANVLTFGAGSRLTVL.

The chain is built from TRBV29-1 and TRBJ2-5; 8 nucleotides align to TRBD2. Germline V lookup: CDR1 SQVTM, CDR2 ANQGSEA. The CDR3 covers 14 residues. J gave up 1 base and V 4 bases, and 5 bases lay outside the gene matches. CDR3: CSVATSGSQETQYF. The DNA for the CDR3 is TGCAGCGTTGCCACTAGCGGCAGCCAAGAGACCCAGTACTTC.

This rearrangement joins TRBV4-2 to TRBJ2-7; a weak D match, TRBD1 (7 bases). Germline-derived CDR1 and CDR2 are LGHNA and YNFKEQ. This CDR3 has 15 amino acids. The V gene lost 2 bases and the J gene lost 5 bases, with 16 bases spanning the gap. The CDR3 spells CASSQMFRGANEQYF. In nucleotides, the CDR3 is TGTGCCAGCAGCCAAATGTTCAGGGGGGCCAACGAGCAGTACTTC.

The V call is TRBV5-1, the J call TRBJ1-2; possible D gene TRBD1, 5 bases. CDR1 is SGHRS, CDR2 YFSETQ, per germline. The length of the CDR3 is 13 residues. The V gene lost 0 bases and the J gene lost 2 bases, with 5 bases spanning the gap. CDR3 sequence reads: CASSLGQNYGYTF. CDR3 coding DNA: TGCGCCAGCAGCTTGGGACAGAACTATGGCTACACCTTC.

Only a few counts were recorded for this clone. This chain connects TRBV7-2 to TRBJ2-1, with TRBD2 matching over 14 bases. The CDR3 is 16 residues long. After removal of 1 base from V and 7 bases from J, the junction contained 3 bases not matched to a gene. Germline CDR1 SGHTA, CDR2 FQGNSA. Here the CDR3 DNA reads TGTGCCAGCAGCTTAGAAGGGACTAGCGGGAGAAATGAGCAGTTCTTC. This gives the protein CASSLEGTSGRNEQFF.

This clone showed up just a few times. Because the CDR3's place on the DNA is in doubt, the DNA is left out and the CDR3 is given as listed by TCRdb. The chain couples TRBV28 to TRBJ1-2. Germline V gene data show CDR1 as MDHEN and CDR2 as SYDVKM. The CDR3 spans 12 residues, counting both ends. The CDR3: CASTSLFGAGTF.

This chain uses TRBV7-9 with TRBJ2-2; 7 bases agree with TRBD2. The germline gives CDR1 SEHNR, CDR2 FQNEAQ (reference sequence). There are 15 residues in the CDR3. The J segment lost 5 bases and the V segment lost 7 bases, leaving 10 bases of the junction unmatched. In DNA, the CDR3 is TGTGCCAGCATCCAGGGTGGCGGGAGAACCGGGGAGCTGTTTTTT. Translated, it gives CASIQGGGRTGELFF.

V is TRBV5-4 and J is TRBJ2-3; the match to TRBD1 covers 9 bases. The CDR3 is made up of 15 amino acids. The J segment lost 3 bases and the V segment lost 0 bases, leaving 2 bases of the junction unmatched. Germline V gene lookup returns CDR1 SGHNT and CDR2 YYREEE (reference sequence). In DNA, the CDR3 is TGTGCCAGCAGCTTGGGGGGACAGGGAACAGATACGCAGTATTTT. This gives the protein CASSLGGQGTDTQYF.

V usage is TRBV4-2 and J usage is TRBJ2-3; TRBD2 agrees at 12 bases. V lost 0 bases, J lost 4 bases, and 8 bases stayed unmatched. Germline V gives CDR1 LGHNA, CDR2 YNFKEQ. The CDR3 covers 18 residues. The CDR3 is CASSQDLAGGPQADTQYF. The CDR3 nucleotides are TGTGCCAGCAGCCAAGACCTAGCGGGGGGGCCTCAAGCAGATACGCAGTATTTT.

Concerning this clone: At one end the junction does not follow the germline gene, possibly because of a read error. CDR3 sequence: CAGSLWFIGTDTQYF. The CDR3 DNA reads TGTGCCGGCAGCTTATGGTTCATCGGCACGGATACGCAGTATTTT. The rearrangement uses TRBV11-2 and TRBJ2-3; D gene ambiguous. Germline CDR1 reads SGHAT; CDR2 reads FQNNGV. The CDR3 spans 15 residues.

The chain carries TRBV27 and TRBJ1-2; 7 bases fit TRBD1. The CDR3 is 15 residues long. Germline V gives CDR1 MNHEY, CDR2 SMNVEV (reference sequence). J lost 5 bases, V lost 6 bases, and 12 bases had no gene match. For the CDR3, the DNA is TGTGCCAGCAGAACACCAGGGACAGCGACTTATGGCTACACCTTC. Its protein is CASRTPGTATYGYTF.